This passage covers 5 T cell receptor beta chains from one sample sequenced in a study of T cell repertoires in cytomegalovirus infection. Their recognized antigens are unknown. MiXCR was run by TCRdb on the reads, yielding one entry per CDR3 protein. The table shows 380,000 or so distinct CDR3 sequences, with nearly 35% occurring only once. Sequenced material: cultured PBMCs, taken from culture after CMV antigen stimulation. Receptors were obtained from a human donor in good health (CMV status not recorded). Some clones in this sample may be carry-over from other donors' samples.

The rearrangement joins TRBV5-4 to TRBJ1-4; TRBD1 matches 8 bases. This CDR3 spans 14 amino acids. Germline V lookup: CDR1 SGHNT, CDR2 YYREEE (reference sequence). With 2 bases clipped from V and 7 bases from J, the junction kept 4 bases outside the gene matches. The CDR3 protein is CASSLPGQAEKLFF. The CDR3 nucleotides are TGTGCCAGCAGCTTACCGGGACAGGCTGAAAAACTGTTTTTT.

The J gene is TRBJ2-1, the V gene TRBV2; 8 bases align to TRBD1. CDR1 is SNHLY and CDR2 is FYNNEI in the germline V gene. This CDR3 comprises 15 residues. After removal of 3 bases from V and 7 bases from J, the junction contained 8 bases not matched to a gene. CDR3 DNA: TGTGCCAGCAGTGACGGTCCCAGGGGGCAAAATGAGCAGTTCTTC. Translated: CASSDGPRGQNEQFF.

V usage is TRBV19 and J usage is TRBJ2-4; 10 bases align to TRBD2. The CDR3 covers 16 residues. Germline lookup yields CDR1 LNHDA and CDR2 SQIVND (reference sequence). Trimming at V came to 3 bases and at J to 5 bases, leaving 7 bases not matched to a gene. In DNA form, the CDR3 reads TGTGCCAGTAGTATTTCTAGCGGGAGCCTCGAAAACATTCAGTACTTC. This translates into CASSISSGSLENIQYF.

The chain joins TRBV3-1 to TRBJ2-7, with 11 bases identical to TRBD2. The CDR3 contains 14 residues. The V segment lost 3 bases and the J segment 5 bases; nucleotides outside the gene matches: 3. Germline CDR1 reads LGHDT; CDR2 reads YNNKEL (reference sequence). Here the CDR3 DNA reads TGTGCCAGCAGCCATAGCGGGAGGGCCAACGAGCAGTACTTC. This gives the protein CASSHSGRANEQYF.

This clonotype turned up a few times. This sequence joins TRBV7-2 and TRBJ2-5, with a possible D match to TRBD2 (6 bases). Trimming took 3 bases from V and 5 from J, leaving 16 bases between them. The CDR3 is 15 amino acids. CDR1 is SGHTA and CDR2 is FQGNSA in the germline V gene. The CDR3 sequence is CASSFDPRRGETQYF. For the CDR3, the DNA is TGTGCCAGCAGCTTCGACCCTCGCCGGGGGGAGACCCAGTACTTC.